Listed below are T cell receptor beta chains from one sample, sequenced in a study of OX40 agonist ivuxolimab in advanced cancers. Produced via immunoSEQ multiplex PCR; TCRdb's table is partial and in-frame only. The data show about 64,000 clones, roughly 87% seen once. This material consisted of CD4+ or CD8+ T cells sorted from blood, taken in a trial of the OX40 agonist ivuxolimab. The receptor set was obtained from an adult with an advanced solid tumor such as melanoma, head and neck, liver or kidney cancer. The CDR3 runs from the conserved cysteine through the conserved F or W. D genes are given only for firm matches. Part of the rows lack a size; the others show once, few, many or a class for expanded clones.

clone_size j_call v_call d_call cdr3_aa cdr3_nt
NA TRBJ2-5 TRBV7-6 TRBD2 CASSPTSGRGRETQYF TGTGCCAGCAGCCCGACTAGCGGGAGGGGAAGGGAGACCCAGTACTTC
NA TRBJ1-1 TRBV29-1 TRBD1 CSVSTGVRNTEAFF TGCAGCGTTAGTACAGGGGTGAGGAACACTGAAGCTTTCTTT
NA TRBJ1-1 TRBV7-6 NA CASSVSDGRMNTEAFF TGTGCCAGCAGCGTTTCGGACGGACGCATGAACACTGAAGCTTTCTTT
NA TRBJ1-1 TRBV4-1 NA CASSRLQVFNTEAFF TGCGCCAGCAGCCGATTACAGGTCTTTAACACTGAAGCTTTCTTT
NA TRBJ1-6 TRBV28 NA CASSPTGPRLYSLHF TGTGCCAGCAGCCCAACGGGACCCAGGTTGTATTCCCTCCACTTT
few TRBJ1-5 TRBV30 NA CAWSLGLGQPQHF TGTGCCTGGAGTCTAGGGTTGGGTCAGCCCCAGCATTTT
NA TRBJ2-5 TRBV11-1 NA CASSLRQKSQETQYF TGTGCCAGCAGCTTGCGTCAGAAAAGCCAAGAGACCCAGTACTTC
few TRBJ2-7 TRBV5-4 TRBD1 CASSLGTGGPLFSYEQYF TGTGCCAGCAGCTTGGGGACAGGGGGCCCGCTTTTCTCCTACGAGCAGTACTTC
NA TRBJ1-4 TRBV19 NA CASSIGAGVGEKLFF TGTGCCAGTAGTATCGGGGCAGGGGTCGGTGAAAAACTGTTTTTT
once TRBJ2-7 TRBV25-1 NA CASRGVYYEQYF TGTGCCAGCAGGGGGGTCTACTACGAGCAGTACTTC
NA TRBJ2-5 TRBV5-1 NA CASSGLGGVETQYF TGCGCCAGCAGCGGCCTGGGCGGGGTGGAGACCCAGTACTTC
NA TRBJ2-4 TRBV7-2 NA CASSFPGQGWKNIQYF TGTGCCAGCAGCTTCCCCGGGCAGGGTTGGAAAAACATTCAGTACTTC
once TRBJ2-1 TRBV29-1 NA CSSAVNSYNEQFF TGCAGCTCCGCGGTTAATTCCTACAATGAGCAGTTCTTC
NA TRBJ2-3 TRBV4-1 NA CASSQDPGLGGDTQYF TGCGCCAGCAGCCAAGATCCAGGACTTGGCGGAGATACGCAGTATTTT
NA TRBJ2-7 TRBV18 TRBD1 CASSPRTSGQGVYEQYF TGTGCCAGCTCACCACGCACCTCGGGACAGGGCGTCTACGAGCAGTACTTC
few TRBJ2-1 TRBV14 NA CASSQDNWGVSLFKGEQFF TGTGCCAGCAGCCAAGATAACTGGGGTGTTAGCCTCTTCAAGGGTGAGCAGTTCTTC
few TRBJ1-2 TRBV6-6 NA CASSYSATNYGYTF TGTGCCAGCAGTTACTCGGCCACTAACTATGGCTACACCTTC
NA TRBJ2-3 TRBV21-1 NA CAQGQREGRADTQYF TGTGCACAAGGCCAGCGGGAGGGACGCGCAGATACGCAGTATTTT
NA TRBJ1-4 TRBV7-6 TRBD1 CASSLRPAGGEKLFF TGTGCCAGCAGCTTAAGGCCGGCAGGGGGAGAAAAACTGTTTTTT
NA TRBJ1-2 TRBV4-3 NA CASSQDYFNYGYTF TGCGCCAGCAGCCAGGACTACTTTAACTATGGCTACACCTTC
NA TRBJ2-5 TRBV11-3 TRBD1 CASSSGQPYQETQYF TGTGCCAGCAGCTCGGGACAGCCGTACCAAGAGACCCAGTACTTC
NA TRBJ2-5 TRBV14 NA CASSQARETQYF TGTGCCAGCAGCCAAGCACGGGAGACCCAGTACTTC
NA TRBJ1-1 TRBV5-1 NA CASSLGVNTEAFF TGCGCCAGCAGCTTAGGCGTGAACACTGAAGCTTTCTTT
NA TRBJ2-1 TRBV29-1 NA CSVDTGSSYNEQFF TGCAGCGTTGACACCGGCAGCTCCTACAATGAGCAGTTCTTC
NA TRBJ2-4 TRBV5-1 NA CASSLGPQGGEGDIQYF TGCGCCAGCAGCTTGGGACCCCAGGGGGGCGAGGGGGACATTCAGTACTTC
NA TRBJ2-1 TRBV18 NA CASSTLDEQFF TGTGCCAGCTCAACATTGGATGAGCAGTTCTTC
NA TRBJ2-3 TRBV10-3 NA CAISGGWGTDTQYF TGTGCCATCAGTGGTGGGTGGGGCACAGATACGCAGTATTTT
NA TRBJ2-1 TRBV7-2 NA CASSPVRASYNEQFF TGTGCCAGCAGCCCAGTTAGGGCGTCCTACAATGAGCAGTTCTTC
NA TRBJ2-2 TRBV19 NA CASSISRRPGELFF TGTGCCAGTAGTATCTCCCGGCGTCCCGGGGAGCTGTTTTTT